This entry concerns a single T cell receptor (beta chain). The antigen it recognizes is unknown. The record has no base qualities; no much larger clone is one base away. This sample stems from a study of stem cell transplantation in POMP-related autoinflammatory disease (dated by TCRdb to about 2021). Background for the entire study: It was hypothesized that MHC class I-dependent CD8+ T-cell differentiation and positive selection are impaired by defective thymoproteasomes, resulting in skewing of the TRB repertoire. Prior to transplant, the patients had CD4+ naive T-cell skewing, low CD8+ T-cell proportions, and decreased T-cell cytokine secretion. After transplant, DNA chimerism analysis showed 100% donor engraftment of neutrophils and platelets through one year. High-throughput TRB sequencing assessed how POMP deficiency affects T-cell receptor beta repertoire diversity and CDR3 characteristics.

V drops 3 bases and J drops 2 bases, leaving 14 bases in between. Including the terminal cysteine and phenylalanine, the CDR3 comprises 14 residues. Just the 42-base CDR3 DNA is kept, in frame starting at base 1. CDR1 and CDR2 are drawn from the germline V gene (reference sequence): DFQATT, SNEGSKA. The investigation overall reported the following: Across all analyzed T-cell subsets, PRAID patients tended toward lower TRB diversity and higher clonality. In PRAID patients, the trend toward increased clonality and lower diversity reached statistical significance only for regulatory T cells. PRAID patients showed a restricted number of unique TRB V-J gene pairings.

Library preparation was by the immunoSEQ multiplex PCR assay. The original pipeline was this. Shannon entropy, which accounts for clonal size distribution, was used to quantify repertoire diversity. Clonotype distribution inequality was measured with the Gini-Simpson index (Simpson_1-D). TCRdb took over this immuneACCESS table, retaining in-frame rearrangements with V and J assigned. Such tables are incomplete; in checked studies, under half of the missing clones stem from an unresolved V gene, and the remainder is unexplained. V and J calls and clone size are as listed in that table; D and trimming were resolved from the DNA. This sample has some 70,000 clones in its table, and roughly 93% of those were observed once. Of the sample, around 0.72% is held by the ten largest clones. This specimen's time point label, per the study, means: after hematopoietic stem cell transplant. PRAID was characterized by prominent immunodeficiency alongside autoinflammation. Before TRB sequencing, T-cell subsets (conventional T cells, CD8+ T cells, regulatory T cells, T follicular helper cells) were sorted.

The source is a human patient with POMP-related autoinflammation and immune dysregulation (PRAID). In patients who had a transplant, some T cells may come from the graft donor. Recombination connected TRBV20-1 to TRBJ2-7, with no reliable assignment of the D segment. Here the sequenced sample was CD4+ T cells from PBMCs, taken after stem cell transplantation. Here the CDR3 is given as CSASPFGQTYEQYF. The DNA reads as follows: TGCAGTGCTAGTCCCTTTGGGCAGACCTACGAGCAGTACTTC.